A single sample gave rise to the 28 T cell receptor beta chains below, sequenced in a study of T cell responses to AZD1222 COVID-19 vaccine. Sequenced by immunoSEQ multiplex PCR; TCRdb stores in-frame clones only, minus some. The sample holds about 100,000 clones, roughly nine tenths seen once. Sequenced here: peripheral blood, sampled on day 0 of AZD1222 vaccination. The receptors stem from an adult in good health.

The chain uses TRBV3-1 (or the pseudogene TRBV3-2) and TRBJ1-4; D may be TRBD1 (5 bases). The CDR3 is 12 residues long. V was cut by 4 bases and J by 14 bases, with 14 bases left in between. Germline V CDR1 and CDR2: LGHDT, YNNKEL (reference sequence). The CDR3 sequence is CASSPPGRALFF. CDR3 bases: TGTGCCAGCAGCCCCCCGGGGCGGGCGCTGTTTTTT.

This chain links TRBV6-5 with TRBJ1-3; no definite D call. V was shortened by 6 bases and J by 3 bases, with 9 bases between the two germline ends. CDR3 length equals 13 residues. Looked up from germline, CDR1 is MNHEY and CDR2 is SVGAGI. The CDR3 protein is CASSQNFGNTIYF. As DNA, the CDR3 is TGTGCCAGCAGCCAGAACTTTGGAAACACCATATATTTT.

V and J are TRBV2 and TRBJ1-1, with 7 bases identical to TRBD1. J was trimmed by 3 bases and V by 6 bases; bases with no gene match: 7. The germline V gene encodes CDR1 SNHLY and CDR2 FYNNEI. The CDR3 consists of 14 residues. The CDR3 loop reads CASRGLQGYTEAFF. The CDR3 DNA reads as TGTGCCAGCAGGGGATTACAGGGGTACACTGAAGCTTTCTTT.

The chain employs TRBV30 and TRBJ2-1; D is undetermined. The germline V gene has CDR1 GTSNPN and CDR2 SVGIG (reference sequence). Trimming cost V 4 bases and J 0 bases, with 7 bases left between them. The CDR3 extends over 13 amino acids. The CDR3 region has the DNA TGTGCCTGGAATACGGGCTCCTACAATGAGCAGTTCTTC. Residues: CAWNTGSYNEQFF.

The chain employs TRBV28 and TRBJ2-5; 9 positions agree with TRBD1. Trimming cost V 5 bases and J 0 bases; bases outside gene matches: 19. The CDR3 has 20 amino acids. The germline CDR1 and CDR2 sequences are MDHEN and SYDVKM. The CDR3 DNA is TGTGCCAGCAGTCCCAAGAGGGGACAGGGTCGTTTAGGATACCAAGAGACCCAGTACTTC. As protein: CASSPKRGQGRLGYQETQYF.

The gene calls are TRBV4-1 and TRBJ2-7; D perhaps matches TRBD2 (5 bases). Trimming left V 2 bases short and J 6 bases short, with 14 bases between. Germline V gene sequence: CDR1 MGHRA, CDR2 YSYEKL. The length of the CDR3 is 14 residues. The CDR3 here is CASSQPGLAREQYF. For the CDR3, the DNA is TGCGCCAGCAGCCAACCAGGCCTAGCACGCGAGCAGTACTTC.

This chain joins TRBV30 and TRBJ2-7; TRBD1 aligns across 8 bases. This CDR3 comprises 12 residues. Looked up from germline, CDR1 is GTSNPN and CDR2 is SVGIG (reference sequence). The V segment lost 3 bases and the J segment 7 bases; nucleotides outside the gene matches: 5. CDR3 sequence (DNA): TGTGCCTGGAGCACTCAGGGGGCTGAGCAGTACTTC. Residues: CAWSTQGAEQYF.

The rearrangement joins TRBV9 to TRBJ2-5; tentatively, D is TRBD1 or TRBD2 (6 bases each). Germline V gene lookup returns CDR1 SGDLS and CDR2 YYNGEE. This CDR3 comprises 16 residues. V gave up 5 bases and J gave up 5 bases, with 22 bases separating them. CDR3 nucleotide sequence: TGTGCCAGCAGTCCGGAGGGGGGCCGAGTAAGGGAGACCCAGTACTTC. Protein sequence: CASSPEGGRVRETQYF.

This chain links TRBV27 with TRBJ2-1; unclear D gene. Germline CDR1 is MNHEY and CDR2 is SMNVEV (reference sequence). Trimming took off 0 bases at V and 7 bases at J, with 13 bases between the two ends. There are 15 residues in the CDR3. The CDR3 loop reads CASSLSHTIANEQFF. The CDR3 nucleotides read TGTGCCAGCAGTTTATCCCATACTATCGCTAATGAGCAGTTCTTC.

V is TRBV19 and J is TRBJ1-6, with 9 nucleotides matching TRBD1. The CDR3 is made up of 14 amino acids. With V trimmed by 5 bases and J by 11 bases, 7 bases remained unmatched. CDR1 LNHDA and CDR2 SQIVND come from the germline V gene (reference sequence). The DNA of the CDR3 is TGTGCCAGTAGTTCGGGACAGGGCATTACACCCCTCCACTTT. This codes for CASSSGQGITPLHF.

This clone came up once. J is TRBJ1-2 and V is TRBV29-1; TRBD1 might be the D (5 bases). The CDR3 loop spans 11 amino acids. V was clipped by 3 bases and J by 5 bases, with 7 bases between them. Germline CDR1 is SQVTM and CDR2 is ANQGSEA. CDR3 in DNA: TGCAGCGTTGATCCAGGGTATGGCTACACCTTC. It encodes CSVDPGYGYTF. Filled out from reference TRBV29-1 and TRBJ1-2, the complete variable domain reads SAVISQKPSRDICQRGTSLTIQCQVDSQVTMMFWYRQQPGQSLTLIATANQGSEATYESGFVIDKFPISRPNLTFSTLTVSNMSPEDSSIYLCSVDPGYGYTFGSGTRLTVV.

The chain carries TRBV7-8 and TRBJ1-2; unclear D gene. Germline loops: CDR1 SGHVS, CDR2 FQNEAQ. V gave up 3 bases and J gave up 4 bases, with 9 bases separating them. CDR3 length equals 13 residues. CDR3 in DNA: TGTGCCAGCAGCTTCCCCCAATTCTATGGCTACACCTTC. Residues: CASSFPQFYGYTF.

The CDR3 nucleotides read TGTGCCAGCAGTTTTCCGGCGGGAGTGAAGTATGAGCAGTTCTTC. This codes for CASSFPAGVKYEQFF. V and J are TRBV28 and TRBJ2-1; 7 positions match TRBD2. This CDR3 has 15 amino acids. Germline V gives CDR1 MDHEN, CDR2 SYDVKM. J gave up 8 bases and V 3 bases, and 10 bases lay outside the gene matches.

The V gene is TRBV29-1, the J gene TRBJ1-2; weak D call: TRBD1 (5 bases). The CDR3 has 11 amino acids. The ends were cut back, 7 bases at V and 4 bases at J, with 10 bases in the middle. Germline CDR1 reads SQVTM; CDR2 reads ANQGSEA. CDR3 residues: CSGRGSYGYTF. DNA for the CDR3: TGCAGCGGAAGGGGATCCTATGGCTACACCTTC. The full variable domain, with the rest looked up from reference TRBV29-1 and TRBJ1-2, is SAVISQKPSRDICQRGTSLTIQCQVDSQVTMMFWYRQQPGQSLTLIATANQGSEATYESGFVIDKFPISRPNLTFSTLTVSNMSPEDSSIYLCSGRGSYGYTFGSGTRLTVV.

The chain uses TRBV30 and TRBJ2-7; D is unclear. Germline V CDR1 and CDR2: GTSNPN, SVGIG (reference sequence). V lost 0 bases, J lost 2 bases, and 11 bases lay in between. The CDR3 is made up of 14 amino acids. CDR3: CAWSVIGLPYEQYF. The CDR3 DNA sequence: TGTGCCTGGAGTGTAATAGGGCTACCCTACGAGCAGTACTTC.

This clone has only one observation. The chain is built from TRBV27 and TRBJ2-7; 10 bases align to TRBD2. J was trimmed by 4 bases and V by 6 bases; bases with no gene match: 6. Germline values: CDR1 MNHEY, CDR2 SMNVEV (reference sequence). The CDR3 runs 14 residues. This CDR3 is CASSSSGSLYEQYF. The CDR3 DNA reads TGTGCCAGCAGCTCTAGCGGGAGTTTATACGAGCAGTACTTC.

This chain uses TRBV7-9 with TRBJ1-5; a possible D gene is TRBD1 (6 bases). V gave up 4 bases and J gave up 5 bases, with 15 bases separating them. Looked up from germline, CDR1 is SEHNR and CDR2 is FQNEAQ (reference sequence). The CDR3 is 15 amino acids. The CDR3 DNA sequence: TGTGCCAGCAGCTCCTCTCAGGGGCTACATCAGCCCCAGCATTTT. This gives the protein CASSSSQGLHQPQHF. Using reference TRBV7-9 and TRBJ1-5 for the parts outside the CDR3, the full variable domain is DTGVSQNPRHKITKRGQNVTFRCDPISEHNRLYWYRQTLGQGPEFLTYFQNEAQLEKSRLLSDRFSAERPKGSFSTLEIQRTEQGDSAMYLCASSSSQGLHQPQHFGDGTRLSIL.

V usage is TRBV4-1 and J usage is TRBJ2-7; unclear D gene. The germline V gene has CDR1 MGHRA and CDR2 YSYEKL. This CDR3 is 14 amino acids long. The V and J ends lost 1 base and 2 bases respectively, with 9 bases between them. CDR3 coding DNA: TGCGCCAGCAGCCAAGCATCTGGGGCCTACGAGCAGTACTTC. Amino acid sequence: CASSQASGAYEQYF.

The chain joins TRBV5-4 to TRBJ1-2, with D possibly being TRBD1 (6 bases). V lost 4 bases, J lost 8 bases, and 18 bases lay in between. The CDR3 is 14 amino acids. Germline V gene data show CDR1 as SGHNT and CDR2 as YYREEE (reference sequence). The CDR3 loop is CASSRDLQGLGYTF. CDR3 coding DNA: TGTGCCAGCAGCCGGGACTTACAGGGTTTGGGCTACACCTTC.

The gene calls are TRBV7-8 and TRBJ1-5; a weak D match, TRBD1 (5 bases). The CDR3 consists of 16 residues. V shed 3 bases and J shed 7 bases, with 19 bases lying between them. CDR1 and CDR2 (germline): SGHVS, FQNEAQ. The CDR3, as DNA: TGTGCCAGCAGCTTGTCAATTGTGGGGCTAGGACAGCCCCAGCATTTT. Protein sequence: CASSLSIVGLGQPQHF.

The chain combines TRBV6-6 with TRBJ1-1, with D unclear. The CDR3 runs 13 residues. Trimming took 7 bases from V and 2 from J, leaving 11 bases between them. CDR1 is MNHNY, CDR2 SVGAGI, per germline (reference sequence). The CDR3 protein is CASTLDPNTEAFF. Here the CDR3 DNA reads TGTGCCAGCACCTTGGATCCAAACACTGAAGCTTTCTTT.

This clone was seen more than once but under ten times. The chain employs TRBV3-1 (or the pseudogene TRBV3-2) and TRBJ1-1; D call uncertain. The CDR3 extends over 12 amino acids. V gave up 6 bases and J gave up 4 bases, with 9 bases separating them. Looked up from germline, CDR1 is LGHDT and CDR2 is YNNKEL (reference sequence). CDR3 amino acids: CASSHIGTEAFF. The CDR3 DNA is TGTGCCAGCAGTCACATCGGCACTGAAGCTTTCTTT.

The chain combines TRBV11-2 with TRBJ2-7; D is unclear. The germline V gene encodes CDR1 SGHAT and CDR2 FQNNGV. This CDR3 has 11 residues. V shed 3 bases and J shed 4 bases, with 4 bases lying between them. CDR3 DNA sequence: TGTGCCAGCAGCTTGCGGTACGAGCAGTACTTC. Translation gives CASSLRYEQYF.

This sequence joins TRBV6-5 and TRBJ1-6; 8 bases match TRBD1. The CDR3 is 13 amino acids. Trimming removed 6 bases from V and 10 bases from J; junction bases left unmatched: 5. The germline CDR1 and CDR2 sequences are MNHEY and SVGAGI. CDR3 bases: TGTGCCAGCAGGACAGGGGTAGGCTCACCCCTCCACTTT. Translated, it gives CASRTGVGSPLHF.

The chain carries TRBV3-1 (or the pseudogene TRBV3-2) and TRBJ1-5; D possibly corresponds to TRBD1 (6 bases). V lost 8 bases, J lost 1 base, and 18 bases lay in between. This CDR3 region has 16 residues. Germline V gene sequence: CDR1 LGHDT, CDR2 YNNKEL (reference sequence). As DNA, the CDR3 is TGTGCCAGCTCTTTTGCGGGGGGCGCGAGCAATCAGCCCCAGCATTTT. This sequence encodes CASSFAGGASNQPQHF.

The CDR3 reads CASSPVRVNTEAFF. The CDR3 nucleotides read TGTGCCAGCAGCCCTGTCAGGGTGAACACTGAAGCTTTCTTT. This rearrangement joins TRBV28 to TRBJ1-1, with D possibly matching TRBD1 (5 bases). The CDR3 contains 14 residues. V shed 6 bases and J shed 0 bases, with 11 bases lying between them. Germline V gives CDR1 MDHEN, CDR2 SYDVKM.

This chain connects TRBV2 to TRBJ2-7, with 9 bases that match TRBD1. Looked up from germline, CDR1 is SNHLY and CDR2 is FYNNEI. The V gene end was trimmed by 8 bases and the J gene end by 5 bases; junction bases not matched to a gene: 13. The length of the CDR3 is 15 residues. CDR3 bases: TGTGCCAGCGGGGGATTAGGGGACAGGGCAAACGAGCAGTACTTC. It codes for CASGGLGDRANEQYF.

The chain uses TRBV14 and TRBJ1-2; 7 positions match TRBD1. With 5 bases clipped from V and 5 bases from J, the junction kept 5 bases outside the gene matches. The CDR3 has 13 amino acids. In germline, CDR1 is SGHDN, CDR2 FVKESK. CDR3 sequence: CASSGGTVYGYTF. CDR3 bases: TGTGCCAGCAGCGGCGGGACAGTTTATGGCTACACCTTC.